This T cell receptor (beta chain) originates from a study of shared clonotypes between healthy human individuals. Study-wide findings and caveats: Only blood underwent sampling, and tissue repertoires likely differ.

Produced via immunoSEQ multiplex PCR; TCRdb's table is partial and in-frame only. The sample consists of 740,000 or so clones, around 78% of them appearing once. V shed 7 bases and J shed 6 bases, with 25 bases lying between them. In germline, CDR1 is MDHEN, CDR2 SYDVKM. The CDR3 loop spans 17 amino acids. On this clone itself: Its antigen remains unidentified.

The chain has TRBV28 and TRBJ1-3; D possibly corresponds to TRBD1 (5 bases). This TCR came from a woman in her twenties or thirties in good health. Sequencing input: memory CD4+ T cells sorted from blood. Subset defined: CD45RA-negative fraction. CDR3 sequence reads: CASKNWGSQGGLNTIYF. In DNA form, the CDR3 reads TGTGCCAGCAAAAATTGGGGCTCCCAAGGAGGGCTAAACACCATATATTTT.